The rows below give T cell receptor beta chains drawn from one sample of a study of blood T cell repertoires in COVID-19. The method was immunoSEQ multiplex PCR; TCRdb's version includes in-frame clones alone and lacks a portion of them. The sample holds 87,000 or so clones; around 86% are singletons and the top ten take about 2.1%. Specimen: peripheral blood. These receptors were obtained from a woman between 65 and 79 years old with acute or convalescent COVID-19. CDR3s include the opening cysteine and the closing phenylalanine or tryptophan. D genes are given only for firm matches. Clone size is given for some rows only: seen once, a few or many times, or a class if the clone is expanded.

NA | TRBJ1-5 | TRBV5-6 | NA | CASSYLRAPNQPQHF | TGTGCCAGCAGCTACTTGAGGGCCCCAAATCAGCCCCAGCATTTT
few | TRBJ1-4 | TRBV25-1 | TRBD1 | CASRGDRGFEKLFF | TGTGCCAGCAGGGGGGACAGGGGTTTCGAAAAACTGTTTTTT
NA | TRBJ2-5 | TRBV4-1 | TRBD2 | CASSPLLDAGGPGDETQYF | TGCGCCAGCAGCCCGTTGTTGGACGCGGGGGGGCCCGGGGATGAGACCCAGTACTTC
NA | TRBJ2-5 | TRBV4-2 | TRBD2 | CASSQGRLAGGETQYF | TGTGCCAGCAGCCAAGGTCGGCTAGCGGGGGGAGAGACCCAGTACTTC
once | TRBJ2-7 | TRBV10-3 | TRBD1 | CATKAGGSYEQYF | TGTGCCACCAAGGCAGGGGGATCCTACGAGCAGTACTTC
once | TRBJ2-1 | TRBV24-1 | TRBD1 | CATSDPGTGAYNEQFF | TGTGCCACCAGTGACCCCGGGACAGGGGCCTACAATGAGCAGTTCTTC
NA | TRBJ2-1 | TRBV27 | TRBD1 | CASSDRGPLNEQFF | TGTGCCAGCAGTGACAGGGGACCCCTCAATGAGCAGTTCTTC
NA | TRBJ1-5 | TRBV6-1 | NA | CASSEATSNQPQHF | TGTGCCAGCAGTGAGGCCACATCGAATCAGCCCCAGCATTTT
once | TRBJ2-7 | TRBV28 | TRBD2 | CASRLAGPYEQYF | TGTGCCAGCAGACTAGCGGGGCCCTACGAGCAGTACTTC
NA | TRBJ2-3 | TRBV19 | NA | CASRPTSFPDTQYF | TGTGCCAGTAGGCCGACTAGTTTCCCAGATACGCAGTATTTT
once | TRBJ1-1 | TRBV18 | NA | CASSQNRQNTEAFF | TGTGCCAGCTCACAAAACCGACAGAACACTGAAGCTTTCTTT
NA | TRBJ2-7 | TRBV3-1/TRBV3-2 | TRBD1 | CASSPGQVSTEQYF | TGTGCCAGCAGCCCTGGACAGGTCTCAACCGAGCAGTACTTC
NA | TRBJ2-2 | TRBV5-6 | NA | CASSLGHTGELFF | TGTGCCAGCAGCTTGGGGCACACCGGGGAGCTGTTTTTT
NA | TRBJ1-1 | TRBV27 | NA | CASSLFRDTEAFF | TGTGCCAGCAGTTTATTTCGGGACACTGAAGCTTTCTTT
NA | TRBJ2-2 | TRBV2 | NA | CASSEAAGLNTGELFF | TGTGCCAGCAGTGAAGCCGCGGGGCTGAACACCGGGGAGCTGTTTTTT
NA | TRBJ2-7 | TRBV19 | TRBD1 | CASSIVPGQGAAEQYF | TGTGCCAGTAGTATAGTACCGGGACAGGGGGCTGCCGAGCAGTACTTC
NA | TRBJ1-4 | TRBV9 | NA | CASSVADAREGGKLFF | TGTGCCAGCAGCGTAGCCGATGCTCGGGAGGGGGGAAAACTGTTTTTT
NA | TRBJ1-2 | TRBV5-1 | NA | CASSLDLGRYGYTF | TGCGCCAGCAGCTTGGATCTGGGGCGCTATGGCTACACCTTC
NA | TRBJ2-7 | TRBV3-1/TRBV3-2 | TRBD1 | CASSGQGAYEQYF | TGTGCCAGCAGCGGACAGGGGGCCTACGAGCAGTACTTC
NA | TRBJ1-2 | TRBV7-9 | NA | CASTKRTGTLNYGYTF | TGTGCCAGCACCAAACGAACCGGGACTCTTAACTATGGCTACACCTTC
NA | TRBJ1-2 | TRBV5-4 | TRBD1 | CASSTGTGANYGYTF | TGTGCCAGCAGCACCGGGACAGGGGCCAACTATGGCTACACCTTC
NA | TRBJ1-2 | TRBV1 | NA | CTSSQGQQGLLPYGYTF | TGCACCAGCAGCCAGGGACAACAGGGGCTTCTTCCCTATGGCTACACCTTC
few | TRBJ1-1 | TRBV5-1 | NA | CASTQGLGTEAFF | TGCGCCAGCACGCAGGGGCTGGGCACTGAAGCTTTCTTT
NA | TRBJ1-4 | TRBV18 | NA | CASSPYFGLTTNEKLFF | TGTGCCAGCTCACCATATTTCGGACTCACAACTAATGAAAAACTGTTTTTT
once | TRBJ2-7 | TRBV6-5 | NA | CASSLDSYEQYF | TGTGCCAGCAGTTTGGACAGCTACGAGCAGTACTTC
NA | TRBJ1-1 | TRBV10-3 | NA | CAISDGYTEAFF | TGTGCCATCAGTGACGGTTACACTGAAGCTTTCTTT
NA | TRBJ2-1 | TRBV2 | NA | CASSSEHVNEQFF | TGTGCCAGCAGTTCAGAACATGTAAATGAGCAGTTCTTC
few | TRBJ1-2 | TRBV11-2 | NA | CASSLLSGGSFYGYTF | TGTGCCAGCAGCTTACTGAGCGGAGGGTCCTTCTATGGCTACACCTTC
NA | TRBJ1-1 | TRBV5-4 | TRBD1 | CASSDNTGGRTEAFF | TGTGCCAGCAGCGACAACACAGGGGGAAGGACTGAAGCTTTCTTT
NA | TRBJ2-7 | TRBV27 | TRBD2 | CASSSLSGGSYEQYF | TGTGCCAGCAGTTCCCTTAGCGGGGGATCCTACGAGCAGTACTTC
NA | TRBJ2-2 | TRBV5-4 | NA | CASSLGAPTNTGELFF | TGTGCCAGCAGCTTGGGAGCACCTACGAACACCGGGGAGCTGTTTTTT
once | TRBJ2-1 | TRBV11-3 | TRBD2 | CASSFRSGGGTYNEQFF | TGTGCCAGCAGCTTCCGTAGCGGGGGAGGGACCTACAATGAGCAGTTCTTC
once | TRBJ2-6 | TRBV18 | TRBD1 | CASPTGTGGSGANVLTF | TGTGCCAGCCCTACCGGGACAGGGGGATCTGGGGCCAACGTCCTGACTTTC
once | TRBJ1-1 | TRBV5-1 | TRBD1 | CASSLAEKGQGERWGDIEAFF | TGCGCCAGCAGCTTGGCCGAAAAAGGACAGGGAGAGAGGTGGGGCGACATTGAAGCTTTCTTT
once | TRBJ2-1 | TRBV6-4 | TRBD2 | CASRRLAGSYNEQFF | TGTGCCAGCAGACGACTAGCGGGTTCTTACAATGAGCAGTTCTTC